A selection of T cell receptor beta chains follows, all from one sample in a study of blood T cell repertoires in COVID-19. TCRdb's copy holds only in-frame clones and misses some; the assay was immunoSEQ multiplex PCR. The profile shows some 60,000 clones, 82% of them singletons. Sequenced: peripheral blood. These receptors were collected from a human donor in a cohort sampled during active COVID-19. CDR3s include the opening cysteine and the closing phenylalanine or tryptophan. A D gene is named only where the DNA matches it firmly. Size tells how often a clone was seen (once, few, many) or the class of an expanded clone, and some rows leave it out.

clone size,J gene,D gene,V gene,CDR3 protein,CDR3 DNA
few,TRBJ2-2,TRBD1,TRBV14,CASSFRTGQGTGELFF,TGTGCCAGCAGCTTCCGGACAGGGCAAGGCACCGGGGAGCTGTTTTTT
-,TRBJ2-1,-,TRBV3-1/TRBV3-2,CASSSSRGEQFF,TGTGCCAGCAGCTCCAGCAGGGGTGAGCAGTTCTTC
-,TRBJ2-5,-,TRBV3-1/TRBV3-2,CASSQRTGETQYF,TGTGCCAGCAGCCAAAGGACTGGGGAGACCCAGTACTTC
-,TRBJ2-1,TRBD1,TRBV10-1,CASSQVGTGGNEQFF,TGCGCCAGCAGCCAAGTGGGGACAGGGGGCAATGAGCAGTTCTTC
once,TRBJ2-7,TRBD2,TRBV30,CAWGTSGGRQYF,TGTGCCTGGGGGACTAGCGGGGGGCGGCAGTACTTC
-,TRBJ2-3,-,TRBV25-1,CAGSGARGDTQYF,TGTGCCGGATCAGGAGCAAGGGGTGATACGCAGTATTTT
-,TRBJ1-4,-,TRBV15,CATSRRATNEKLFF,TGTGCCACCAGCAGGCGAGCAACTAATGAAAAACTGTTTTTT
few,TRBJ2-3,-,TRBV28,CASSPTGRGSSTDTQYF,TGTGCCAGCAGTCCCACCGGCAGGGGTTCTAGCACAGATACGCAGTATTTT
-,TRBJ1-2,-,TRBV6-1,CASSELRQGGYGYTF,TGTGCCAGCAGTGAATTGAGGCAGGGAGGCTATGGCTACACCTTC
-,TRBJ2-3,TRBD2,TRBV24-1,CATSGVSGGNADTQYF,TGTGCCACCAGTGGCGTGAGCGGGGGTAACGCAGATACGCAGTATTTT
once,TRBJ1-2,-,TRBV5-6,CASSLGEIGYTF,TGTGCCAGCAGCTTAGGGGAAATTGGCTACACCTTC
-,TRBJ1-1,-,TRBV6-5,CASSYPGRGRTEAFF,TGTGCCAGCAGTTACCCCGGCAGGGGAAGGACTGAAGCTTTCTTT
-,TRBJ2-5,-,TRBV5-1,CASSSGTRINQETQYF,TGCGCCAGCAGTTCCGGGACAAGAATAAACCAAGAGACCCAGTACTTC
few,TRBJ1-2,TRBD1,TRBV7-9,CASSQSTGVLYGYTF,TGTGCCAGCAGCCAATCGACAGGGGTCTTATATGGCTACACCTTC
-,TRBJ1-1,-,TRBV5-1,CASSLGVRGNTEAFF,TGCGCCAGCAGCTTGGGGGTCAGGGGGAACACTGAAGCTTTCTTT
-,TRBJ2-3,-,TRBV7-9,CASSFRDNPTSTDTQYF,TGTGCCAGCAGCTTCCGGGACAACCCTACTAGCACAGATACGCAGTATTTT
-,TRBJ2-1,TRBD2,TRBV7-9,CASSFRGEYNEQFF,TGTGCCAGCAGCTTCCGGGGGGAGTACAATGAGCAGTTCTTC
few,TRBJ2-1,-,TRBV3-1/TRBV3-2,CASSQAQSWYYNEQFF,TGTGCCAGCAGCCAAGCACAATCCTGGTACTACAATGAGCAGTTCTTC
-,TRBJ2-5,-,TRBV7-2,CASSLVSRGGETQYF,TGTGCCAGCAGCTTAGTTAGCCGGGGTGGAGAGACCCAGTACTTC
-,TRBJ2-5,-,TRBV20-1,CSAQDQETQYF,TGCAGTGCTCAGGACCAAGAGACCCAGTACTTC
few,TRBJ1-6,-,TRBV7-9,CASSFESGGNSPLHF,TGTGCCAGCAGCTTTGAATCGGGGGGAAATTCACCCCTCCACTTT
few,TRBJ1-3,-,TRBV29-1,CSVEDSGSGNTIYF,TGCAGCGTTGAAGATTCCGGTTCAGGAAACACCATATATTTT
-,TRBJ1-4,-,TRBV30,CAWSQQVVGEKLFF,TGTGCCTGGAGTCAACAGGTCGTTGGGGAAAAACTGTTTTTT
-,TRBJ2-7,-,TRBV12-2,CASRLPGLAGGVYEQYF,TGTGCAAGTCGCCTCCCGGGACTAGCGGGGGGGGTCTACGAGCAGTACTTC
-,TRBJ2-2,TRBD2,TRBV11-1,CASSSSGENTGELFF,TGTGCCAGCAGCTCGAGCGGGGAGAACACCGGGGAGCTGTTTTTT
-,TRBJ2-7,TRBD1,TRBV3-1/TRBV3-2,CASSQEAGGSYEQYF,TGTGCCAGCAGCCAAGAGGCAGGGGGCTCCTACGAGCAGTACTTC
-,TRBJ2-7,-,TRBV5-1,CASSGGGGTYEQYF,TGCGCCAGCAGCGGGGGAGGGGGAACGTACGAGCAGTACTTC
-,TRBJ2-3,TRBD1,TRBV5-1,CASSPQGAPGRDTQYF,TGCGCCAGCAGCCCCCAGGGGGCGCCGGGTCGGGATACGCAGTATTTT
-,TRBJ1-2,-,TRBV5-6,CASSRPDRNYGYTF,TGTGCCAGCAGCCGACCGGACAGAAACTATGGCTACACCTTC
-,TRBJ2-2,TRBD1,TRBV25-1,CASSRQGDTGELFF,TGTGCCAGCAGTCGACAGGGCGACACCGGGGAGCTGTTTTTT
few,TRBJ1-3,TRBD1,TRBV3-1/TRBV3-2,CASSHRQGVENTIYF,TGTGCCAGCAGCCATAGGCAGGGGGTGGAAAACACCATATATTTT
-,TRBJ1-6,TRBD1,TRBV10-3,CAISRGQEGYNSPLHF,TGTGCCATCAGCAGAGGACAGGAAGGGTATAATTCACCCCTCCACTTT
many,TRBJ2-7,TRBD1,TRBV24-1,CATSDLMTGGRYEQYF,TGTGCCACCAGTGATTTGATGACAGGGGGGCGGTACGAGCAGTACTTC
-,TRBJ1-1,-,TRBV7-9,CASSLIWGVNTEAFF,TGTGCCAGCAGCTTAATCTGGGGGGTGAACACTGAAGCTTTCTTT
-,TRBJ1-6,-,TRBV5-1,CASSLGQEASPLHF,TGCGCCAGCAGCTTGGGACAGGAGGCTTCACCCCTCCACTTT
-,TRBJ2-7,-,TRBV19,CASSIDTSSYEQYF,TGTGCCAGTAGTATTGATACAAGCTCCTACGAGCAGTACTTC
-,TRBJ1-5,-,TRBV27,CASSSAGRGSNQPQHF,TGTGCCAGCAGTTCCGCGGGCAGGGGTAGCAATCAGCCCCAGCATTTT
-,TRBJ2-2,TRBD1,TRBV5-1,CASSLVAGGTGELFF,TGCGCCAGCAGCTTGGTAGCAGGGGGCACCGGGGAGCTGTTTTTT
-,TRBJ1-2,-,TRBV5-5,CASSFVGADGYTF,TGTGCCAGCAGCTTTGTGGGGGCGGATGGCTACACCTTC
-,TRBJ2-1,TRBD2,TRBV18,CASWGTSGSEQFF,TGTGCCAGCTGGGGGACTAGCGGAAGTGAGCAGTTCTTC